The sequence of this TCR beta chain was determined in a study of blood T cell repertoires in COVID-19. The wider study: Sample material is recorded as cDNA or gDNA derived from T cells, B-cell-depleted T cells, or PBMCs.

In the original processing: Reference gene primer amplification gave nucleated cell count estimates. The method was immunoSEQ multiplex PCR; TCRdb's version includes in-frame clones alone and lacks a portion of them. For V, J and clone size, that table is used; D and trimming come from the DNA. This sample yields some 200,000 clones, of which about nine tenths are seen a single time; 2% to 2.5% belongs to the top ten. All enrollees were roughly 18 to 89 years old and from fewer than 25 US areas. Participants' own reports of clinical history determined their cohort assignment. The CDR3 totals 16 residues. Deletions cut 8 bases from V and 4 bases from J, with 23 bases between. Germline V gene lookup returns CDR1 SGHAT and CDR2 FQNNGV.

This rearrangement joins TRBV11-2 to TRBJ1-2; D uncertain. This sequence was found in a woman in her twenties or thirties who had recovered from COVID-19. The sequencing input was PBMCs or T cells enriched from blood (not recorded which). The CDR3 region is CASRPGLKRPLYGYTF. The CDR3 DNA reads TGTGCCAGCCGTCCAGGCCTGAAACGACCGCTCTATGGCTACACCTTC.